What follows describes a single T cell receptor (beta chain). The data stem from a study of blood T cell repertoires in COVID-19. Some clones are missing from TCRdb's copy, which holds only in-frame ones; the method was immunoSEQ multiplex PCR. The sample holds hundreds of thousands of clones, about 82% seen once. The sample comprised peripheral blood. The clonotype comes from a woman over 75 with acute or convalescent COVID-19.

CDR3 protein: CASCDSSVSGANVLTF. For the CDR3, the DNA is TGTGCCTCTTGTGACAGTTCTGTCTCTGGGGCCAACGTCCTGACTTTC. The chain has TRBV19 and TRBJ2-6, with D maybe TRBD1 (5 bases). V was cut by 11 bases and J by 0 bases, with 17 bases left in between. The CDR3 is 16 amino acids. In germline, CDR1 is LNHDA, CDR2 SQIVND (reference sequence).